This note documents a single T cell receptor beta chain sequence. Sample time point: newly diagnosed GD, antithyroid drugs for less than 3 months. The TCR library was made from RNA that had been extracted from PBMCs in TRIzol. Libraries of TCR beta came from iRepertoire HTBI primers plus Arm-PCR of CDR3 regions. TCRdb analysed the multiplex PCR reads with MiXCR anew, one entry per CDR3 protein. The sample contains about 620,000 distinct CDR3 sequences, around 17% of which appear only once. The source of the sample is a study of regulatory T cells in long-lasting Graves disease. Germline lookup yields CDR1 LGHDT and CDR2 YNNKEL (reference sequence). Trimming pared 1 base from V and 3 bases from J, leaving 13 bases between. The CDR3 is 15 residues long. This sample was shared with a second study, whose subject was T cells in Graves' hyperthyroidism and ophthalmopathy.

The sample was peripheral blood mononuclear cells (PBMCs), taken at new diagnosis, from a patient treated with antithyroid drugs. This TCR came from a woman under 40 with Graves disease. This chain joins TRBV3-1 and TRBJ2-7; D is possibly TRBD1 (6 bases). The CDR3, as DNA: TGTGCCAGCAGCCAAGTTCAGGGGATAGGCTACGAGCAGTACTTC. This translates into CASSQVQGIGYEQYF.